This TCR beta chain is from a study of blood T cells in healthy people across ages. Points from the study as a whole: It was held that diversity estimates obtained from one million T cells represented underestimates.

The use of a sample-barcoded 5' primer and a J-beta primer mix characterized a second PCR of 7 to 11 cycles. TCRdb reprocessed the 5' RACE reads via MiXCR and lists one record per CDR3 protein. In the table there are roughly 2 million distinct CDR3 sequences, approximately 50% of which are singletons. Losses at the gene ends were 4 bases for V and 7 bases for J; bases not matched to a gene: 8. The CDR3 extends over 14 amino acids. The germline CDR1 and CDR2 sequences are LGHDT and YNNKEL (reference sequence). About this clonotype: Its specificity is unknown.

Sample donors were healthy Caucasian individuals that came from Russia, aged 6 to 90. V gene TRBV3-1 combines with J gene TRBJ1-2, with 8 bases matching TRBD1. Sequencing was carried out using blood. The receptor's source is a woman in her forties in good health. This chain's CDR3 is CASSPQGAYGGYTF. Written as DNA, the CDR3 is TGTGCCAGCAGCCCTCAGGGGGCGTACGGTGGCTACACCTTC.